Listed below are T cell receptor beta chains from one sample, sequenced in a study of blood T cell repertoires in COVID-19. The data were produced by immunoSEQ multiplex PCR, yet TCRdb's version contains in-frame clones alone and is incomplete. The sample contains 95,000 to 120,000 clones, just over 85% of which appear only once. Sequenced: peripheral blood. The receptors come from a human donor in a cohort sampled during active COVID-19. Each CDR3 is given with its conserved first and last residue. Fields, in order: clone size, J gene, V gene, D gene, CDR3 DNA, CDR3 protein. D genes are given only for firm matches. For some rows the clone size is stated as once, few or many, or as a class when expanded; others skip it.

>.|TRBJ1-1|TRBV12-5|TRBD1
TGTGCTAGTGGTCGAAACAGGGGTGAAGCTTTCTTT
CASGRNRGEAFF
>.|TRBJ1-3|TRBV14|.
TGTGCCAGCAGCCAAGGCTACGTTAGCTCTGGAAACACCATATATTTT
CASSQGYVSSGNTIYF
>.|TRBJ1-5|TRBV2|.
TGTGCCAGCAGTATGGACAGCCATAGCAATCAGCCCCAGCATTTT
CASSMDSHSNQPQHF
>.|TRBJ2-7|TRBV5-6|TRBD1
TGTGCCAGCAGCTTGGCCGGGACAGGGGAGAGGCAGTACTTC
CASSLAGTGERQYF
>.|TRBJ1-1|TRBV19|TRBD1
TGTGCCAGTAGTCCTGACAGGGGGGTAGGGAACACTGAAGCTTTCTTT
CASSPDRGVGNTEAFF
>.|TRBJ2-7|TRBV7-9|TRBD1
TGTGCCAGCAGCGCCCTTACAGGGGGCGGTGGAGAGCAGTACTTC
CASSALTGGGGEQYF
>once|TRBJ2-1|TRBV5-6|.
TGTGCCAGCAGCACGGGGACAATGAGCTCCTACAATGAGCAGTTCTTC
CASSTGTMSSYNEQFF
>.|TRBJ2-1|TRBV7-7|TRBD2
TGTGCTAGCAGCCTACTCACTAGCGGGGTTTCCTACAATGAGCAGTTCTTC
CASSLLTSGVSYNEQFF
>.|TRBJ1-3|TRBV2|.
TGTGCCAGCAGTCCGGACAGTCTCTCTGGAAACACCATATATTTT
CASSPDSLSGNTIYF
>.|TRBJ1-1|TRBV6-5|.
TGTGCCAGCAGGTTCGCCGGGGGGGTAGAAGCTTTCTTT
CASRFAGGVEAFF
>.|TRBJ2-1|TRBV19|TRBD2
TGTGCCAGTAGTATTAGGGGACTAGCGGGAGTAGGGTCCTACAATGAGCAGTTCTTC
CASSIRGLAGVGSYNEQFF
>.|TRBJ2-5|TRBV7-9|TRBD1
TGTGCCAGCAGCTTTAGCGGCGGGACAGGACAAGAGACCCAGTACTTC
CASSFSGGTGQETQYF
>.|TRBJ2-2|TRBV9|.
TGTGCCAGCAGCGTAGAGGGCCTAGCAGGGGACCCCATGGGGGAGCTGTTTTTT
CASSVEGLAGDPMGELFF
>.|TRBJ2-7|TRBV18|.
TGTGCCAGCTCCGCGGTCACCTACGAGCAGTACTTC
CASSAVTYEQYF